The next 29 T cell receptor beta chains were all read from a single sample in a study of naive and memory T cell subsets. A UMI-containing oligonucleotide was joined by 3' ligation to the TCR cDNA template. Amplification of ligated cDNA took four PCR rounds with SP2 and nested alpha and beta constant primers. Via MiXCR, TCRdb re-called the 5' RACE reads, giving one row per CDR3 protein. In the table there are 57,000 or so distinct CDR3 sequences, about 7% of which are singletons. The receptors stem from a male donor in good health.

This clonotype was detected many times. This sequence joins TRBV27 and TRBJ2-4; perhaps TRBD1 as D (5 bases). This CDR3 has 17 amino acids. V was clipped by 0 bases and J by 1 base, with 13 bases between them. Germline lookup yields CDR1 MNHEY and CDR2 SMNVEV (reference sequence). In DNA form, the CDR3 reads TGTGCCAGCAGTTTATCCCACAGGCTGGGTGCCAAAAACATTCAGTACTTC. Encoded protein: CASSLSHRLGAKNIQYF.

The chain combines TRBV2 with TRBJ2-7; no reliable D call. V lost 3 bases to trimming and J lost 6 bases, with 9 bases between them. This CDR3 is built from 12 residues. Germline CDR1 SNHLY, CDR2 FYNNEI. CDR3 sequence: CASSDQLGEQYF. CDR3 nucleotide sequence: TGTGCCAGCAGTGACCAGTTGGGCGAGCAGTACTTC.

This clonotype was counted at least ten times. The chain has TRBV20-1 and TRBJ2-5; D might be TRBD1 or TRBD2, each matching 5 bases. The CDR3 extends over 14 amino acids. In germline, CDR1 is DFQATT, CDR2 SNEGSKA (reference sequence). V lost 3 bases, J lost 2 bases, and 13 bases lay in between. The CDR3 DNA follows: TGCAGTGCTAGCCCCCGGGACGGACAAGAGACCCAGTACTTC. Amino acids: CSASPRDGQETQYF.

DNA for the CDR3: TGTGCCAGCTGCCGGACAGGGAAGGGAGTTGGGTCACCCCTCCACTTT. Amino acids: CASCRTGKGVGSPLHF. This chain links TRBV6-5 with TRBJ1-6; 8 positions agree with TRBD1. The CDR3 runs to 16 residues. Germline CDR1 is MNHEY and CDR2 is SVGAGI. Trimming removed 8 bases from V and 10 bases from J; junction bases left unmatched: 16.

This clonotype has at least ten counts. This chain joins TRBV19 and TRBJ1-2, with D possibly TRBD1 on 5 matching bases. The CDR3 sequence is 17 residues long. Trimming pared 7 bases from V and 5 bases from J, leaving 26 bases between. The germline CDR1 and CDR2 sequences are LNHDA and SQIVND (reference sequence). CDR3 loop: CASTRSPGTLTPYGYTF. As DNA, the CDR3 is TGTGCCAGTACCAGATCCCCCGGGACCCTCACCCCTTATGGCTACACCTTC.

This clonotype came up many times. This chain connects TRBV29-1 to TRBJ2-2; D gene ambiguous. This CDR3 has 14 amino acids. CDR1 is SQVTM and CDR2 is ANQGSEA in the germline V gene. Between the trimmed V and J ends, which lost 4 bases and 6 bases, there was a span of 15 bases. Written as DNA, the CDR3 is TGCAGCGTTGGTCGGTCAACCACCTCCGGGGAGCTGTTTTTT. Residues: CSVGRSTTSGELFF.

The CDR3 DNA sequence: TGTGCCAGCAGCTTAGTCCAGGGTGTCGATACGCAGTATTTT. This codes for CASSLVQGVDTQYF. The V gene is TRBV11-1, the J gene TRBJ2-3; perhaps TRBD1 as D (5 bases). The CDR3 sequence is 14 residues long. The germline V gene has CDR1 SGHAT and CDR2 FQDESV (reference sequence). V lost 1 base, J lost 6 bases, and 11 bases lay in between.

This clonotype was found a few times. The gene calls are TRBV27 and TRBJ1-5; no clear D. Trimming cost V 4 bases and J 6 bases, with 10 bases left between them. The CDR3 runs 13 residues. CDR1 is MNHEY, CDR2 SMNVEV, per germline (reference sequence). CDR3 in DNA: TGTGCCAGCAGTTACAGTCGCGGTCAGCCCCAGCATTTT. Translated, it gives CASSYSRGQPQHF.

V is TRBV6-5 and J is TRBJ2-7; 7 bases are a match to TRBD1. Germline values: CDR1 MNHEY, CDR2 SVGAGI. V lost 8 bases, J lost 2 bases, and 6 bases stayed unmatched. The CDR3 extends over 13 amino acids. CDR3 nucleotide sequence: TGTGCCAGCTCCGGGACAGAGCCCTACGAGCAGTACTTC. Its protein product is CASSGTEPYEQYF.

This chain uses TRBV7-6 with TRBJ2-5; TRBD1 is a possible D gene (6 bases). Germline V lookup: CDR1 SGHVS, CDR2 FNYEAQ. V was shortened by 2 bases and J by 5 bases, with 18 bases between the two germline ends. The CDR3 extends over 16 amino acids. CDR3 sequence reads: CASSLRSPGVGETQYF. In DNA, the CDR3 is TGTGCCAGCAGCTTACGCTCGCCAGGGGTCGGGGAGACCCAGTACTTC.

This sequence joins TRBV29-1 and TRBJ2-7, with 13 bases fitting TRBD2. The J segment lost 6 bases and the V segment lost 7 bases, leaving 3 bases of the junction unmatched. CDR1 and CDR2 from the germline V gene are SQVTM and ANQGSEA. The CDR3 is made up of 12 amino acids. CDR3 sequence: CSAGTSGIEQYF. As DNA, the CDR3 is TGCAGCGCCGGGACTAGCGGGATCGAGCAGTACTTC.

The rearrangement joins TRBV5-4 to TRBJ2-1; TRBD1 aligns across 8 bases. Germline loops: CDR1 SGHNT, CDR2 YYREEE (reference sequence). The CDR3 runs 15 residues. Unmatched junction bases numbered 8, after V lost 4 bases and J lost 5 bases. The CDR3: CASSGGTGSHNEQFF. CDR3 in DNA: TGTGCCAGCAGCGGCGGGACAGGTTCCCACAATGAGCAGTTCTTC.

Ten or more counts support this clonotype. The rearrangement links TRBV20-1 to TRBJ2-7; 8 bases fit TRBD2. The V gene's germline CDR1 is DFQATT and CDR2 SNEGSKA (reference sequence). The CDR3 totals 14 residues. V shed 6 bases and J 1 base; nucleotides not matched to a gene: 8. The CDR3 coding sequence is TGCAGTGCCAAAAGCGGGAGTCGGTCCTACGAGCAGTACTTC. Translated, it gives CSAKSGSRSYEQYF.

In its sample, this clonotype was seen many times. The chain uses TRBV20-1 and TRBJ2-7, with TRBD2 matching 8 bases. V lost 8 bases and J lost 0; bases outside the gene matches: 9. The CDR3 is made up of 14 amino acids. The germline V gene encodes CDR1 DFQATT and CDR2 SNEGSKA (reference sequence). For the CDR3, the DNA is TGCAGTTCCTATAGCGGGGTTGCCTCCTACGAGCAGTACTTC. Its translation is CSSYSGVASYEQYF.

The CDR3: CASSGLAGEGGDLYEQYF. DNA for the CDR3: TGTGCCAGCAGCGGACTAGCGGGAGAAGGGGGGGACCTTTACGAGCAGTACTTC. The chain has TRBV27 and TRBJ2-7; TRBD2 aligns across 13 bases. V lost 6 bases, J lost 4 bases, and 15 bases stayed unmatched. Germline lookup yields CDR1 MNHEY and CDR2 SMNVEV (reference sequence). The CDR3 loop spans 18 amino acids.

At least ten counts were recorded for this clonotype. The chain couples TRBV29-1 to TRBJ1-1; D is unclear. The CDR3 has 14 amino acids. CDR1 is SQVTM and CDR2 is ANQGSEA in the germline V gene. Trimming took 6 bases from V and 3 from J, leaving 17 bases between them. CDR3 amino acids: CSVPWPARDTEAFF. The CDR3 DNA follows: TGCAGCGTCCCCTGGCCCGCGCGGGACACTGAAGCTTTCTTT.

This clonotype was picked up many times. The CDR3 DNA reads TGTGCCAGCAGCGCCAATTCTATCGATCAGCCCCAGCATTTT. It translates to CASSANSIDQPQHF. This chain uses TRBV9 with TRBJ1-5; D is ambiguous. Trimming stripped 3 bases from V and 5 bases from J, with 12 bases between. From germline, CDR1 is SGDLS and CDR2 YYNGEE. CDR3 length equals 14 residues.

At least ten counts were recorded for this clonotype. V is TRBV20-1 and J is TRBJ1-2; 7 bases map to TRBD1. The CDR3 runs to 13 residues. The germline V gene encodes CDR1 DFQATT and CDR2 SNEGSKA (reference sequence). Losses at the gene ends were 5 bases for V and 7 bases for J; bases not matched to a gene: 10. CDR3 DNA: TGCAGTGCTCACAGAGGGGGCGCAGTTGGCTACACCTTC. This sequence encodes CSAHRGGAVGYTF.

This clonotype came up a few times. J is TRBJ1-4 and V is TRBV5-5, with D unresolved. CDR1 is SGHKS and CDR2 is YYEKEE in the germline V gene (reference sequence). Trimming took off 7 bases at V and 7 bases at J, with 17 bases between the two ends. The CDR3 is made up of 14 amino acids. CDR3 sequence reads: CASGRTVPTEKLFF. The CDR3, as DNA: TGTGCCAGCGGAAGGACGGTCCCAACTGAAAAACTGTTTTTT.

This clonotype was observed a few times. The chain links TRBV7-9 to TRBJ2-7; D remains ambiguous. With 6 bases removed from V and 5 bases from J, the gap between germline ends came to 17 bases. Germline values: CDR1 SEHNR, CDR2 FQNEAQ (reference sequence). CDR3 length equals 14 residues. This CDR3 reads CASRISSFVDEQYF. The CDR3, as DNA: TGTGCCAGCAGGATAAGCAGCTTCGTAGACGAGCAGTACTTC.

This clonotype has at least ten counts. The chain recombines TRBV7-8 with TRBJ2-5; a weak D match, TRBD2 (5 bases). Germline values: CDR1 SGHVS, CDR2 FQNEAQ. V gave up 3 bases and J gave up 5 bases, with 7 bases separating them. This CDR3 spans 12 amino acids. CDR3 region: CASSFGEETQYF. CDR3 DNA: TGTGCCAGCAGCTTTGGGGAGGAGACCCAGTACTTC.

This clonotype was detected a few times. CDR3 protein: CASSNLGPPTTNEKLFF. The CDR3 coding sequence is TGTGCCAGCTCTAACTTGGGTCCTCCGACGACTAATGAAAAACTGTTTTTT. The V call is TRBV27, the J call TRBJ1-4; D is undetermined. V was shortened by 8 bases and J by 2 bases, with 21 bases between the two germline ends. Looked up from germline, CDR1 is MNHEY and CDR2 is SMNVEV (reference sequence). The CDR3 is 17 residues long.

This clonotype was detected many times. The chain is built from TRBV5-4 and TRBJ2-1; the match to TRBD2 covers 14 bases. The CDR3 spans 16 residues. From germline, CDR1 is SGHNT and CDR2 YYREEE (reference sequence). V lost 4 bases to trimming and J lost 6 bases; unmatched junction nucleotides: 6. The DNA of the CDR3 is TGTGCCAGCAGCCTAGGGGGGACTAGCGGGGGCAATGAGCAGTTCTTC. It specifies CASSLGGTSGGNEQFF.

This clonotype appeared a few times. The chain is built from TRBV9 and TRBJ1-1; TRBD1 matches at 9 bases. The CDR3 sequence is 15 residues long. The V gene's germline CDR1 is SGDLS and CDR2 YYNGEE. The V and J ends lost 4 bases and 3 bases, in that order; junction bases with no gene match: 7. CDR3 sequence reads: CASSPSTGGHTEAFF. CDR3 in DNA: TGTGCCAGCAGCCCGTCGACAGGGGGGCACACTGAAGCTTTCTTT.

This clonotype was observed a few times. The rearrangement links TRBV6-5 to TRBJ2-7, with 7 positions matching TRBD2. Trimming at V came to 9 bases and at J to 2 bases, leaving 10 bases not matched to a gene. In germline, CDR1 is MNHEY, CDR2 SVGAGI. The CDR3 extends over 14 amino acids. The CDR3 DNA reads TGTGCCAGTTACCGGGACTATGCGGCCTACGAGCAGTACTTC. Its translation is CASYRDYAAYEQYF.

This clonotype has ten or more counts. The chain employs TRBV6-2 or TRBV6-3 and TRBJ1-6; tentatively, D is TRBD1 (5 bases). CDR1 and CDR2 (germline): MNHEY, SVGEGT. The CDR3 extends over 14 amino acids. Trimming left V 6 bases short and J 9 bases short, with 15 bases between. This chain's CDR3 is CASSGTVASSPLHF. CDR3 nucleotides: TGTGCCAGCAGCGGGACGGTGGCTAGTTCACCCCTCCACTTT.

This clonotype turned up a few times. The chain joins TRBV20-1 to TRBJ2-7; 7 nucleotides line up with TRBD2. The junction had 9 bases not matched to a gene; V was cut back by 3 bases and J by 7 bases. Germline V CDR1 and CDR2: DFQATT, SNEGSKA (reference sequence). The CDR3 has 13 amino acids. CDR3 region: CSASGGSGREQYF. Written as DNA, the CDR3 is TGCAGTGCTAGCGGCGGGAGTGGTAGGGAGCAGTACTTC.

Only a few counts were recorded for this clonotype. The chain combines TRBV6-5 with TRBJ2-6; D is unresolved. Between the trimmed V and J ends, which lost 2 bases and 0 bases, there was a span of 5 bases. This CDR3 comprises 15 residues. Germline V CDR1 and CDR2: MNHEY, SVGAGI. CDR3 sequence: CASSYRSSGANVLTF. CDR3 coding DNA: TGTGCCAGCAGTTACCGAAGCTCTGGGGCCAACGTCCTGACTTTC.

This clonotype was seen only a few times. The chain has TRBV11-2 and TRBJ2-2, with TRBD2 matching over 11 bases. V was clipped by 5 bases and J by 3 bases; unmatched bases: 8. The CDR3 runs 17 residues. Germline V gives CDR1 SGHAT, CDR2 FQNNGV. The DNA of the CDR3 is TGTGCCAGCAGCCCCCCGCTAGCGGGAGGTTACACCGGGGAGCTGTTTTTT. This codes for CASSPPLAGGYTGELFF.